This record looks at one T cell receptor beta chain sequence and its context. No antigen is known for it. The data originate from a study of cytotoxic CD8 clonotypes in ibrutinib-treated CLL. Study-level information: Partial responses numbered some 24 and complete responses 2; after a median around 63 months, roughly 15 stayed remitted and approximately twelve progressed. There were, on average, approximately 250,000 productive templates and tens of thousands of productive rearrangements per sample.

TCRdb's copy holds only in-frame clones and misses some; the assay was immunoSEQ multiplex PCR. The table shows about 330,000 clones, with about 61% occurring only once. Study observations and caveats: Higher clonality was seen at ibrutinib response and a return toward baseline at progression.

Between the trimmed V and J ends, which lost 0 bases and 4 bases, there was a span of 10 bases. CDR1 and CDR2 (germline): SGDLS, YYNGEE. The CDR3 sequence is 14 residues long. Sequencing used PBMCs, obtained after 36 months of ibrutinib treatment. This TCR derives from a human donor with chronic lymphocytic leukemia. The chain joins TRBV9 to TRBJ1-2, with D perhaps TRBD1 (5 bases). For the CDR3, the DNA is TGTGCCAGCAGCGTAGCCGACAGCCCCTATGGCTACACCTTC. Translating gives CASSVADSPYGYTF.